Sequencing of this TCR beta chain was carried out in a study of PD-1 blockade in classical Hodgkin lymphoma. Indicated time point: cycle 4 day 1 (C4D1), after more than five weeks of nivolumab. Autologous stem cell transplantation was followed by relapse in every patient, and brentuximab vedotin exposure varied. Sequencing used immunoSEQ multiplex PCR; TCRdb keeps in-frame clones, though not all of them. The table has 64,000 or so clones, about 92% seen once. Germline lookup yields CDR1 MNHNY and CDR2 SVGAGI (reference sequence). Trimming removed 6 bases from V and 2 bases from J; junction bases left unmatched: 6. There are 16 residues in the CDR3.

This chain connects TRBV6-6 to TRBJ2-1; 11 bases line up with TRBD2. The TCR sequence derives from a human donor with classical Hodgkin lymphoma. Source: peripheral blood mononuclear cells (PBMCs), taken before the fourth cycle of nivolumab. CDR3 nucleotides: TGTGCCAGCAGCATAACTAGCGGGGGTGCCTACAATGAGCAGTTCTTC. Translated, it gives CASSITSGGAYNEQFF.